The rows below give T cell receptor beta chains drawn from one sample of a study of breast tumors, draining lymph nodes, adjacent tissues. TCRdb reanalysed the multiplex PCR reads using MiXCR and keeps one entry per CDR3 protein. The sample has about 170,000 distinct CDR3 sequences; around a third are singletons. The material sequenced was axillary lymph node tissue. The receptors were sampled from a female donor with breast cancer. Some clones in this sample may be carry-over from other donors' samples. Both conserved end residues are part of each CDR3. D genes are given only for firm matches. A row's size may be missing; if present it is once, few, many or a size class.

abundance: many; j_gene: TRBJ1-2; d_gene: -; v_gene: TRBV7-8; CDR3nt: TGTGCCAGCAGCATAGGGGGTCTTTATGGCTACACCTTC; CDR3aa: CASSIGGLYGYTF
abundance: many; j_gene: TRBJ1-2; d_gene: -; v_gene: TRBV19; CDR3nt: TGTGCCAGTACTCCTTGGGCAGGGGCTCACTATGGCTACACCTTC; CDR3aa: CASTPWAGAHYGYTF
abundance: many; j_gene: TRBJ2-7; d_gene: TRBD2; v_gene: TRBV29-1; CDR3nt: TGCAGCGCGTTCGGAGCGGGGAATACCTACGAGCAGTACTTC; CDR3aa: CSAFGAGNTYEQYF
abundance: -; j_gene: TRBJ1-4; d_gene: -; v_gene: TRBV6-4; CDR3nt: TGTGCCAGCAGGGGGCTTTGGAGAGGCAGCTATAATGAAAAACTGTTTTTT; CDR3aa: CASRGLWRGSYNEKLFF
abundance: many; j_gene: TRBJ2-1; d_gene: TRBD2; v_gene: TRBV29-1; CDR3nt: TGCAGCGTTGAAAATTTTGGTATGGGACTAGCGGGAGAGGTTTGGTATGAGCAGTTCTTC; CDR3aa: CSVENFGMGLAGEVWYEQFF
abundance: -; j_gene: TRBJ1-6; d_gene: -; v_gene: TRBV12-3/TRBV12-4; CDR3nt: TGTGCCAGCATCTACCGGGGGCGAGGGTCACCCCTCCACTTT; CDR3aa: CASIYRGRGSPLHF
abundance: many; j_gene: TRBJ2-1; d_gene: TRBD1; v_gene: TRBV29-1; CDR3nt: TGCAGCACCCGGACGGGACAGGGGTCCTACAATGAGCAGTTCTTC; CDR3aa: CSTRTGQGSYNEQFF
abundance: -; j_gene: TRBJ2-5; d_gene: TRBD2; v_gene: TRBV7-9; CDR3nt: TGTGCCAGCAGCTTAAGTTTCGGGGGGGGGTTTGAGACCCAGTGCTTC; CDR3aa: CASSLSFGGGFETQCF
abundance: few; j_gene: TRBJ1-4; d_gene: -; v_gene: TRBV6-1; CDR3nt: TGTGCCAGCGATGGCGTCCTGGGGGTGGATCATGAAAAACTGTTTTTT; CDR3aa: CASDGVLGVDHEKLFF
abundance: few; j_gene: TRBJ1-1; d_gene: -; v_gene: TRBV5-6; CDR3nt: TGTGCCAGCAGCTTGGCGAGGTGGGGGTCACAGAACACTGAAGCTTTCTTT; CDR3aa: CASSLARWGSQNTEAFF
abundance: -; j_gene: TRBJ2-7; d_gene: -; v_gene: TRBV5-8; CDR3nt: TGTGCCAGTTTGGAGGGGGGGGCGACGGAGCAGTACTTC; CDR3aa: CASLEGGATEQYF
abundance: many; j_gene: TRBJ1-6; d_gene: TRBD1; v_gene: TRBV20-1; CDR3nt: TGCAGTGCGGTGGGACAGGGAGAGGGATCACCCCTCCACTTT; CDR3aa: CSAVGQGEGSPLHF
abundance: many; j_gene: TRBJ1-3; d_gene: TRBD1; v_gene: TRBV30; CDR3nt: TGTGCCTGGGCAACCGGGACAGGGATTGATGCAAACACCATATATTTT; CDR3aa: CAWATGTGIDANTIYF
abundance: -; j_gene: TRBJ1-1; d_gene: -; v_gene: TRBV4-2; CDR3nt: TGTGCCAGCAGCCAAGATGGGGGGGCGGAAGCTTTCTTT; CDR3aa: CASSQDGGAEAFF
abundance: -; j_gene: TRBJ2-7; d_gene: -; v_gene: TRBV2; CDR3nt: TGTGCCAGCAGACAGGGAGAATACGAGCAGTACTTC; CDR3aa: CASRQGEYEQYF
abundance: many; j_gene: TRBJ1-6; d_gene: -; v_gene: TRBV6-5; CDR3nt: TGTGCCAGCAAGATCGGGGCGGAGAATTCACCCCTCCACTTT; CDR3aa: CASKIGAENSPLHF
abundance: many; j_gene: TRBJ1-2; d_gene: -; v_gene: TRBV9; CDR3nt: TGTGCCAGCAGCGTATCTCTCCATTTTGAGGACGGTGGCTACACCTTC; CDR3aa: CASSVSLHFEDGGYTF
abundance: few; j_gene: TRBJ1-1; d_gene: -; v_gene: TRBV20-1; CDR3nt: TGCAGTGCTAGACCCGGGACGGTGGAAGCTTTCTTT; CDR3aa: CSARPGTVEAFF
abundance: many; j_gene: TRBJ1-4; d_gene: -; v_gene: TRBV11-2; CDR3nt: TGTGCCAGCAGTCTGGTAGGACTGAAAAATCTGTTTTTT; CDR3aa: CASSLVGLKNLFF
abundance: many; j_gene: TRBJ2-3; d_gene: -; v_gene: TRBV6-5; CDR3nt: TGTGCCAGCAGTACCAGCGGAGCTAGCACAGATACGCAGTATTTT; CDR3aa: CASSTSGASTDTQYF
abundance: -; j_gene: TRBJ2-7; d_gene: -; v_gene: TRBV11-2; CDR3nt: TGTGCCAGCAGCCAACCGGCAGGAGTGTTGGCCGAGCAGTACTTC; CDR3aa: CASSQPAGVLAEQYF
abundance: many; j_gene: TRBJ2-7; d_gene: -; v_gene: TRBV6-1; CDR3nt: TGTGCCAGCAGTGCGACATGGAGGTACGAGCAGTACTTC; CDR3aa: CASSATWRYEQYF
abundance: once; j_gene: TRBJ2-4; d_gene: TRBD1; v_gene: TRBV7-2; CDR3nt: TGTGCCAGCAGCCGGGACAGGGCTAGCAAAAACATTCAGCACTTC; CDR3aa: CASSRDRASKNIQHF
abundance: many; j_gene: TRBJ2-3; d_gene: TRBD2; v_gene: TRBV20-1; CDR3nt: TGCAGTGCTACGGGACTAGCGGGGAACACAGATACGCAGTATTTT; CDR3aa: CSATGLAGNTDTQYF
abundance: many; j_gene: TRBJ2-3; d_gene: TRBD1; v_gene: TRBV7-9; CDR3nt: TGTGCCAGCAGCTTAGGGTCGGGACAGGTGAACACAGATACGCAGTATTTT; CDR3aa: CASSLGSGQVNTDTQYF
abundance: -; j_gene: TRBJ2-3; d_gene: -; v_gene: TRBV7-9; CDR3nt: TGTGCCAGCAGTCGGGACGGTTCTGGCACAGATACGCAGTATTTT; CDR3aa: CASSRDGSGTDTQYF
abundance: -; j_gene: TRBJ1-6; d_gene: TRBD1; v_gene: TRBV7-9; CDR3nt: TGTGCCAGCAGTCCCAACCGACAGGGGACCTATGGTTCACCCCTCCACTTT; CDR3aa: CASSPNRQGTYGSPLHF
abundance: -; j_gene: TRBJ2-4; d_gene: TRBD2; v_gene: TRBV12-3/TRBV12-4; CDR3nt: TGTGCCAGCAGTTTAGAACCCTTAAGACTAGCGGGGGGGGGACTAGCCAAAAACATTCAGTACTTC; CDR3aa: CASSLEPLRLAGGGLAKNIQYF
abundance: -; j_gene: TRBJ2-2; d_gene: -; v_gene: TRBV10-3; CDR3nt: TGTGCCATCAATCATAGGGGCTCCGGGGAGCTGTTTTTT; CDR3aa: CAINHRGSGELFF
abundance: -; j_gene: TRBJ1-4; d_gene: -; v_gene: TRBV4-3; CDR3nt: TGCGCCAGCAGCCAAGATTGGTCAGCGAACAATGAAAAACTGTTGTTT; CDR3aa: CASSQDWSANNEKLLF
abundance: many; j_gene: TRBJ2-2; d_gene: -; v_gene: TRBV28; CDR3nt: TGTGCCAGCGCACCGGGCAGATACACCGGGGAGCTGTTTTTT; CDR3aa: CASAPGRYTGELFF
abundance: few; j_gene: TRBJ2-7; d_gene: TRBD1; v_gene: TRBV7-9; CDR3nt: TGTGCCAGCAGACAGGGGACCTACGAGCAGTACTTC; CDR3aa: CASRQGTYEQYF
abundance: many; j_gene: TRBJ2-3; d_gene: TRBD1; v_gene: TRBV27; CDR3nt: TGTGCCAGCAGTCTACTCGGGACAGCGAGTTACACAGATACGCAGTATTTT; CDR3aa: CASSLLGTASYTDTQYF
abundance: -; j_gene: TRBJ1-4; d_gene: -; v_gene: TRBV12-3/TRBV12-4; CDR3nt: TGTGTCAGCAGGACCCGGACTAGCGGGGGAAAACTGTTTTTT; CDR3aa: CVSRTRTSGGKLFF
abundance: -; j_gene: TRBJ2-2; d_gene: -; v_gene: TRBV28; CDR3nt: TGTGCCAGCAACCCCAGGACAGCTTTAGTTAACACCGGGGAGCTGTTTTTT; CDR3aa: CASNPRTALVNTGELFF
abundance: many; j_gene: TRBJ2-3; d_gene: -; v_gene: TRBV3-1; CDR3nt: TGTGCCAGCAGCCAAGTCGTAAGGGGCCCAGATACGCAGTATTTT; CDR3aa: CASSQVVRGPDTQYF
abundance: -; j_gene: TRBJ1-4; d_gene: -; v_gene: TRBV2; CDR3nt: TGTGCCAGCAGTGCTCCTAAGGGGTCCGGGATGATTAATGAAAAACTGTTTTTT; CDR3aa: CASSAPKGSGMINEKLFF
abundance: once; j_gene: TRBJ2-2; d_gene: -; v_gene: TRBV20-1; CDR3nt: TGCAGTGCTAGAGATCTCATGGGGACCGGGGAGCTGTTTTTT; CDR3aa: CSARDLMGTGELFF
abundance: -; j_gene: TRBJ2-7; d_gene: -; v_gene: TRBV27; CDR3nt: TGTGCCAGCAGTCCGGAGGGACGGAAAAACTACGAGCAGTACTTC; CDR3aa: CASSPEGRKNYEQYF
abundance: many; j_gene: TRBJ2-3; d_gene: TRBD2; v_gene: TRBV6-1; CDR3nt: TGTGCCAGCCGGGGGGGGGCGGAAAGCACAGATACGCAGTATTTT; CDR3aa: CASRGGAESTDTQYF
abundance: -; j_gene: TRBJ2-2; d_gene: -; v_gene: TRBV7-6; CDR3nt: TGTGCCAGCAGCCCGCATTCGTCGAACACCGGGGAGCTGTTTTTT; CDR3aa: CASSPHSSNTGELFF
abundance: many; j_gene: TRBJ1-3; d_gene: -; v_gene: TRBV3-1; CDR3nt: TGTGCCAGCAGCCAAGGAACAACTTCTGGAAACACCATATATTTT; CDR3aa: CASSQGTTSGNTIYF
abundance: many; j_gene: TRBJ2-5; d_gene: -; v_gene: TRBV5-8; CDR3nt: TGTGCCAGCAGCTTAGTTCCAGGGATCGCCCAGTACTTC; CDR3aa: CASSLVPGIAQYF